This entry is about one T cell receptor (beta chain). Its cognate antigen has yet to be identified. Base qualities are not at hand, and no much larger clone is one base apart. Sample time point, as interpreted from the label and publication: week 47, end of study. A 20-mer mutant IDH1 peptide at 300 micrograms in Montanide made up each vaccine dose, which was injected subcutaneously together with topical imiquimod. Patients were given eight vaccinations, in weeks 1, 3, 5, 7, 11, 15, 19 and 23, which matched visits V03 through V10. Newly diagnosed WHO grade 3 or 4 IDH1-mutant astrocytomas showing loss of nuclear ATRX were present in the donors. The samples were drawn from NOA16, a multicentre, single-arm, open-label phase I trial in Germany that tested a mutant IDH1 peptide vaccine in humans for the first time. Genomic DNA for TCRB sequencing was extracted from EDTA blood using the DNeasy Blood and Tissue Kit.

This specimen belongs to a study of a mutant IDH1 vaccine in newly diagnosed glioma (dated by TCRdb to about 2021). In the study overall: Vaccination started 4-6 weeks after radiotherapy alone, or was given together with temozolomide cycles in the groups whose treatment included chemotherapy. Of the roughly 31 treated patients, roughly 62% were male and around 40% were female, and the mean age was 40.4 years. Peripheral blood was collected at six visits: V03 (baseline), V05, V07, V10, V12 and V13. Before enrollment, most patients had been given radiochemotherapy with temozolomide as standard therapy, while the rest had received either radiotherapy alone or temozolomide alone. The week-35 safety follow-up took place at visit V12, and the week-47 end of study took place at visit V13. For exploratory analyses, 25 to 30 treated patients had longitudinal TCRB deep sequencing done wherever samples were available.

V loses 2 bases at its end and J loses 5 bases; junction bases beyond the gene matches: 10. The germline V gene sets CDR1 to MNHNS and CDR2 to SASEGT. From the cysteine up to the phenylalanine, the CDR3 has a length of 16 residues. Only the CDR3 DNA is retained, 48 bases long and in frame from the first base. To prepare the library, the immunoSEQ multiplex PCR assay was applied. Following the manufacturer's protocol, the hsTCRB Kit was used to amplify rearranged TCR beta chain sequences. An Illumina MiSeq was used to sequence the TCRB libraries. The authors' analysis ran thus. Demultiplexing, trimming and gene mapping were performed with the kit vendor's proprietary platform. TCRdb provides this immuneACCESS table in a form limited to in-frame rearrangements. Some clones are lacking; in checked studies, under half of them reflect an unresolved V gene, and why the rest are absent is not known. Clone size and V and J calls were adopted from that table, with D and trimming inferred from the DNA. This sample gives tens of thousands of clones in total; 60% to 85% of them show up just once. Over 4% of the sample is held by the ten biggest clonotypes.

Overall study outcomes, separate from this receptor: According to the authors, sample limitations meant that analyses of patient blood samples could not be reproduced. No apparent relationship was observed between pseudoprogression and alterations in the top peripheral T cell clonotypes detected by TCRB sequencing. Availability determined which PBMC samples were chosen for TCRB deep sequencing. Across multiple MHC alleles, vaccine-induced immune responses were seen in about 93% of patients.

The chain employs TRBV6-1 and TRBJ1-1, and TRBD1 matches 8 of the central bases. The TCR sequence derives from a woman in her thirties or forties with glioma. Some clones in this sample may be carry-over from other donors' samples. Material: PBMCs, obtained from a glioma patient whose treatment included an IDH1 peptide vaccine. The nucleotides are TGTGCCAGCAGTGAACCCAAGCCGACAGGGGATACTGAAGCTTTCTTT. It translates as CASSEPKPTGDTEAFF.